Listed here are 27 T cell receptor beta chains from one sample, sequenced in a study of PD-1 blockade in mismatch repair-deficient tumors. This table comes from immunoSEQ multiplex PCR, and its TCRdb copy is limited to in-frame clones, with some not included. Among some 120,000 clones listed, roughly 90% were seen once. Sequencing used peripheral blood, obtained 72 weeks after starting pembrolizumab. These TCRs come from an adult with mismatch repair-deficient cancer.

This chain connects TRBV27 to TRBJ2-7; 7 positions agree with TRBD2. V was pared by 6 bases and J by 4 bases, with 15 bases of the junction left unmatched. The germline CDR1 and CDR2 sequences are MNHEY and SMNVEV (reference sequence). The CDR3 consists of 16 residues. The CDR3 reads CASRDILPAGVYEQYF. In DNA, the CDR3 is TGTGCCAGCAGAGATATCCTGCCCGCGGGAGTTTACGAGCAGTACTTC.

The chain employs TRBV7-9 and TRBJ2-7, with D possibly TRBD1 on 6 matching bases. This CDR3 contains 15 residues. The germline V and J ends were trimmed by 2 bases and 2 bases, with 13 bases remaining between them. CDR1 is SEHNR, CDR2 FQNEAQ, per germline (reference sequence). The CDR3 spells CASSLSQGIAYEQYF. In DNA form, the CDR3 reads TGTGCCAGCAGCTTATCCCAGGGGATCGCCTACGAGCAGTACTTC.

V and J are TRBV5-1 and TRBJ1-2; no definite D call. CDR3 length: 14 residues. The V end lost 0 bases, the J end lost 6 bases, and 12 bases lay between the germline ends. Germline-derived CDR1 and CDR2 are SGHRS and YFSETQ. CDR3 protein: CASSLGRAIDGYTF. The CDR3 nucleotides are TGCGCCAGCAGCTTGGGACGGGCGATCGATGGCTACACCTTC.

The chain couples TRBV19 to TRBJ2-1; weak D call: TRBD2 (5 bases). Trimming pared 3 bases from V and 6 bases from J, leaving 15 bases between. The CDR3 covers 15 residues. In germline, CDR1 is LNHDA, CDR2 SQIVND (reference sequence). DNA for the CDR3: TGTGCCAGTAGTATTCAGGACCTGGGGAGCAATGAGCAGTTCTTC. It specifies CASSIQDLGSNEQFF.

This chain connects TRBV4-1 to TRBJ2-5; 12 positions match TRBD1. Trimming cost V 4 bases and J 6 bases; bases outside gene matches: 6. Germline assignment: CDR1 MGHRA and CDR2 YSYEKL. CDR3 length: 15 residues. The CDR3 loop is CASSPAGQGAQTQYF. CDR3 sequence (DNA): TGCGCCAGCAGCCCTGCGGGACAGGGGGCACAGACCCAGTACTTC.

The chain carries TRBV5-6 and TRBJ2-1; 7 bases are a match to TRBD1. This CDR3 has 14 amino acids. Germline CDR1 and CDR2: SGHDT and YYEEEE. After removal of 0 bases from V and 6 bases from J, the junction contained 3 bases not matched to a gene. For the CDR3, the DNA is TGTGCCAGCAGCTTGGGGGGACAGAGCAATGAGCAGTTCTTC. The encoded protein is CASSLGGQSNEQFF.

Here the CDR3 reads CASSNPPGHGYTF. The CDR3 region has the DNA TGTGCCAGCAGTAACCCCCCCGGACATGGCTACACCTTC. This rearrangement joins TRBV6-1 to TRBJ1-2; D gene unclear. This CDR3 spans 13 amino acids. Trimming left V 5 bases short and J 6 bases short, with 13 bases between. Per the germline V gene, CDR1 is MNHNS and CDR2 is SASEGT.

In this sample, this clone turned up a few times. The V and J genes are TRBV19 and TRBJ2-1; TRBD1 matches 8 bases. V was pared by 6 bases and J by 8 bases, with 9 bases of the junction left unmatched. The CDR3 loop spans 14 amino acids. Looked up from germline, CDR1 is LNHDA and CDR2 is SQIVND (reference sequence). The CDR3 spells CASSPGGLVDEQFF. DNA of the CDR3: TGTGCCAGTAGCCCAGGGGGCCTAGTAGATGAGCAGTTCTTC.

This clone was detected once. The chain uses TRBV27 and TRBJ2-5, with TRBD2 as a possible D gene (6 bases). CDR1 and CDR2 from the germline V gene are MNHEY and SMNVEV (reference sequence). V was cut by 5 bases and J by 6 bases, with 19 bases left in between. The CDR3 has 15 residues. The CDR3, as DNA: TGTGCCAGCAGTCAGCGGACCGGGGGTGGAAAGACCCAGTACTTC. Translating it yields CASSQRTGGGKTQYF.

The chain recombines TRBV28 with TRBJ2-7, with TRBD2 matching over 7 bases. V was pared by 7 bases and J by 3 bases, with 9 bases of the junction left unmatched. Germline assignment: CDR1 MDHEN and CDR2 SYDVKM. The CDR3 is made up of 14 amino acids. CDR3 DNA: TGTGCCAGCAATGGCCTAGCGGAGTTCTACGAGCAGTACTTC. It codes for CASNGLAEFYEQYF.

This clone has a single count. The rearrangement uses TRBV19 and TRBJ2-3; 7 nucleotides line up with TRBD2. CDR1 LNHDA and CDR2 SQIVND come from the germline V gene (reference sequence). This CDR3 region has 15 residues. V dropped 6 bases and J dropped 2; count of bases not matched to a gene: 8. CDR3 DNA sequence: TGTGCCAGTAGCGAGACTAGCAGCAACACAGATACGCAGTATTTT. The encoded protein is CASSETSSNTDTQYF.

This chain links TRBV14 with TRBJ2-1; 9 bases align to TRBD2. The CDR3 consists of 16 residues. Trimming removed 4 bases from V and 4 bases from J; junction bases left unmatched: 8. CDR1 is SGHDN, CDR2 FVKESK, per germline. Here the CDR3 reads CASSRSGTSRYNEQFF. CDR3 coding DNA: TGTGCCAGCAGCCGATCCGGGACTAGCCGTTACAATGAGCAGTTCTTC.

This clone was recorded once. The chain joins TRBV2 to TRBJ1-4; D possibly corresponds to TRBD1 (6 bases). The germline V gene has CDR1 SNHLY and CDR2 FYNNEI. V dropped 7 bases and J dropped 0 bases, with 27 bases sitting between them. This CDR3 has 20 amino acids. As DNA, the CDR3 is TGTGCCAGCACCCCGCCAGGAAGGGACAAGGGGGTTGCAACTAATGAAAAACTGTTTTTT. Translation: CASTPPGRDKGVATNEKLFF.

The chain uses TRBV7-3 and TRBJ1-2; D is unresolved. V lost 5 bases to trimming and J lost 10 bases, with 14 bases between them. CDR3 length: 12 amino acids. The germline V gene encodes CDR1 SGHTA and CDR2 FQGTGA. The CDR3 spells CASSLTLDDYTF. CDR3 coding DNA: TGTGCCAGCAGCCTGACCCTAGATGACTACACCTTC.

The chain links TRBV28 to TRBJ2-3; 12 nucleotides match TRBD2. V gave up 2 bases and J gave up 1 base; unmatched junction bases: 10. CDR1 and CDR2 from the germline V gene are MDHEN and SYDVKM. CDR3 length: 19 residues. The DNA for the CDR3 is TGTGCCAGCAGTTTAATCTCCCTAGCGGGAGGGCCCGGCACAGATACGCAGTATTTT. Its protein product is CASSLISLAGGPGTDTQYF.

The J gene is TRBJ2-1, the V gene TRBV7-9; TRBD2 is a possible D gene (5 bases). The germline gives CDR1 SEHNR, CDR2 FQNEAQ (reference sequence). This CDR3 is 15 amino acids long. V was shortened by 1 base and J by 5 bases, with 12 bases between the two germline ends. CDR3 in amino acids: CASSLVWEKDNEQFF. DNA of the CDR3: TGTGCCAGCAGCTTAGTTTGGGAGAAGGACAATGAGCAGTTCTTC.

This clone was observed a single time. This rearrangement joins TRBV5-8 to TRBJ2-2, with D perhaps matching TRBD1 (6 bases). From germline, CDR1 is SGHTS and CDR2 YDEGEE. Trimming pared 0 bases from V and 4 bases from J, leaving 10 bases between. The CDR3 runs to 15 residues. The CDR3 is CASSLAAGATGELFF. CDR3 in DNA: TGTGCCAGCAGCTTGGCCGCAGGGGCCACCGGGGAGCTGTTTTTT.

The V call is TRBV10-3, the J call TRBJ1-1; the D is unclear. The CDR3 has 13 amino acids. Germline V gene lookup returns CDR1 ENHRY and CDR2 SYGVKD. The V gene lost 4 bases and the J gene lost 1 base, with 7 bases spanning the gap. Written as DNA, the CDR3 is TGTGCCATCAGTGTACAGCAGAACACTGAAGCTTTCTTT. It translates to CAISVQQNTEAFF.

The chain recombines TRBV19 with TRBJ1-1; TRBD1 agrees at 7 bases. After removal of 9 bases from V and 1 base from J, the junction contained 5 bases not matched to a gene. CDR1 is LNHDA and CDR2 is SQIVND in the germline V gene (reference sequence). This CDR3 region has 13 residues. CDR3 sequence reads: CASRQGANTEAFF. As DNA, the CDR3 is TGTGCCAGCCGACAGGGAGCGAACACTGAAGCTTTCTTT.

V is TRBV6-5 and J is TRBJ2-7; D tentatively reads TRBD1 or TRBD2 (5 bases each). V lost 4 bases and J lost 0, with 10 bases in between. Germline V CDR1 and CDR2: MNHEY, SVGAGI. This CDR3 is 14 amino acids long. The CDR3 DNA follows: TGTGCCAGCAGTTTTGCAGGGAGCTCCTACGAGCAGTACTTC. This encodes CASSFAGSSYEQYF.

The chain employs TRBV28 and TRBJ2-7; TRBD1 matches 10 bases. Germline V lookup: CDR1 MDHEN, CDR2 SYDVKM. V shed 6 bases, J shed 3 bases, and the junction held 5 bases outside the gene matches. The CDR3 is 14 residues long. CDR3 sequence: CASRRTGGYYEQYF. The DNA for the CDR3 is TGTGCCAGCAGACGGACAGGGGGATACTACGAGCAGTACTTC.

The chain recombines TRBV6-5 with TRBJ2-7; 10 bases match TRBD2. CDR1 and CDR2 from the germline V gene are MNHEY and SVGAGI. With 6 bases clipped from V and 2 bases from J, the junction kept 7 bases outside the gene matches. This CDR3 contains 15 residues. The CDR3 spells CASRVTSGVTYEQYF. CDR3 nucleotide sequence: TGTGCCAGCAGGGTAACTAGCGGGGTCACCTACGAGCAGTACTTC.

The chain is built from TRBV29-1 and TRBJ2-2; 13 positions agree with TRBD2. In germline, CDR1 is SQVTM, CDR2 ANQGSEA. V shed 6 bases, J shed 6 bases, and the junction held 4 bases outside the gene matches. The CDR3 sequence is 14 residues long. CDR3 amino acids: CSVGTSGRAGELFF. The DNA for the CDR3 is TGCAGCGTGGGAACTAGCGGGAGGGCCGGGGAGCTGTTTTTT.

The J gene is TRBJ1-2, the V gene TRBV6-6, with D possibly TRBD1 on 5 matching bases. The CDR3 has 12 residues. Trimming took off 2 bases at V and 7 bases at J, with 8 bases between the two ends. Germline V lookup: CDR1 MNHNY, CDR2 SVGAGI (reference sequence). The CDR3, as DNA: TGTGCCAGCAGTTACGGGACGATTGGCTACACCTTC. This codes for CASSYGTIGYTF.

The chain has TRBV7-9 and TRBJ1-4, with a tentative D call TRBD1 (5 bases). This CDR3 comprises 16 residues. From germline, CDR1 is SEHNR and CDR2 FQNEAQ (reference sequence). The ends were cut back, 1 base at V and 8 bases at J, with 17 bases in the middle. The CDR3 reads CASSLVLRLGTEKLFF. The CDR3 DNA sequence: TGTGCCAGCAGCTTAGTCCTCCGGCTTGGGACCGAAAAACTGTTTTTT.

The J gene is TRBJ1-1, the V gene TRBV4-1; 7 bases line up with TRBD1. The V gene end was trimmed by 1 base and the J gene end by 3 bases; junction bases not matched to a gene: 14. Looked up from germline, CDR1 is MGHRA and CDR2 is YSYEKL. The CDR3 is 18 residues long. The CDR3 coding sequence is TGCGCCAGCAGCCAAGGAGGGTCAAAGGGGGCAATGGACACTGAAGCTTTCTTT. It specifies CASSQGGSKGAMDTEAFF.

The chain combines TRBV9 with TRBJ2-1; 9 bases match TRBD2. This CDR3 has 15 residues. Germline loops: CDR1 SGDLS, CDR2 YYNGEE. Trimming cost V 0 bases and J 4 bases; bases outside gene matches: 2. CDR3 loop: CASSVGGGVYNEQFF. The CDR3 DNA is TGTGCCAGCAGCGTAGGCGGGGGGGTATACAATGAGCAGTTCTTC.